The sample holds a few counts of the clone carrying this T cell receptor beta chain. Its antigen is as yet unknown. Trimming cost V 6 bases and J 7 bases; bases outside gene matches: 15. Germline CDR1 reads MNHNS; CDR2 reads SASEGT. The CDR3 runs 16 residues. The data stem from a study of T cell repertoires in cytomegalovirus infection. On the study more broadly: Both a matching HLA type and CMV infection were indicated by public TCR beta signatures. Study results and caveats: The ex vivo response was dominated by HLA-C-restricted CMV-specific TCR beta clonotypes. Pooled public TCR beta family frequency picked out CMV carriers with the relevant HLA.

TCRdb reprocessed the reads with MiXCR, giving one entry per CDR3 protein. This sample has a few hundred thousand distinct CDR3 sequences; 15% to 20% occur once, and the top ten carry around 12%. Sequenced sample: PBMCs. This chain links TRBV6-1 with TRBJ1-1, with 9 nucleotides matching TRBD1. This sequence was found in a human donor in good health (CMV status not recorded). Some clones in this sample may be carry-over from other donors' samples. The CDR3, as DNA: TGTGCCAGCAGCCACAGGGGGCCAGACCGTTCGGTTGAAGCTTTCTTT. It codes for CASSHRGPDRSVEAFF.